This T cell receptor beta chain was observed in a study of blood T cell repertoires in COVID-19. Source study methods: Amplified reference gene primers provided the basis for estimating nucleated cell counts. This table comes from immunoSEQ multiplex PCR, and its TCRdb copy is limited to in-frame clones, with some not included. The V and J calls and clone size come from that table; D and trimming were worked out from the DNA. The sample lists almost 350,000 clones, 85% to 90% occurring once. Per the germline V gene, CDR1 is MNHEY and CDR2 is SVGAGI. This CDR3 is built from 15 residues. Trimming removed 0 bases from V and 0 bases from J, with 8 bases in between. Individuals drawn from approximately 22 US areas were about 18 to 90 years old. A COVID-19 case was met by exposed participants within 2 weeks before study entry.

This clonotype originated in a woman in her 30s who had been exposed to COVID-19. The rearrangement uses TRBV6-5 and TRBJ1-2; D is perhaps TRBD1 (6 bases). The source material was PBMCs or T cells enriched from blood (not recorded which). Written as DNA, the CDR3 is TGTGCCAGCAGTTACTCCAGGGGAACTAACTATGGCTACACCTTC. Protein: CASSYSRGTNYGYTF.